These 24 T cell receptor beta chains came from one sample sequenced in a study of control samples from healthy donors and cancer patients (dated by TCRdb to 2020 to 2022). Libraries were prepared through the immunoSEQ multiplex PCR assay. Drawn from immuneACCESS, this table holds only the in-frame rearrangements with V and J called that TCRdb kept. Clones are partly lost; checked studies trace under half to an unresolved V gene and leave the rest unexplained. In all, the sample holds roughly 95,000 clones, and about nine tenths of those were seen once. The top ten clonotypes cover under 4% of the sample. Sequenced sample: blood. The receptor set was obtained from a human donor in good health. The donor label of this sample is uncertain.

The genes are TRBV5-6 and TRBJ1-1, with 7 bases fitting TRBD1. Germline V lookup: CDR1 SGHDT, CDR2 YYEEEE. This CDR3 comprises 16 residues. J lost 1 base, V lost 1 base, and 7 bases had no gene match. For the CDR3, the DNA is TGTGCCAGCAGCTTGAGACCGGGACAGAGGAACACTGAAGCTTTCTTT. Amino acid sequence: CASSLRPGQRNTEAFF.

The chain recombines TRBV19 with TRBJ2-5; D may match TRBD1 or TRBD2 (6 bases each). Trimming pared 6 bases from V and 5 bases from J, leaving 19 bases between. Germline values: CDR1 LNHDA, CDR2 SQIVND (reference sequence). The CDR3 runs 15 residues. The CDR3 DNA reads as TGTGCCAGTAGCCGGGGAGGACAGCTTGTTGAGACCCAGTACTTC. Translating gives CASSRGGQLVETQYF. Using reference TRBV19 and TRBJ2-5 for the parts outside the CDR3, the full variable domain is DGGITQSPKYLFRKEGQNVTLSCEQNLNHDAMYWYRQDPGQGLRLIYYSQIVNDFQKGDIAEGYSVSREKKESFPLTVTSAQKNPTAFYLCASSRGGQLVETQYFGPGTRLLVL.

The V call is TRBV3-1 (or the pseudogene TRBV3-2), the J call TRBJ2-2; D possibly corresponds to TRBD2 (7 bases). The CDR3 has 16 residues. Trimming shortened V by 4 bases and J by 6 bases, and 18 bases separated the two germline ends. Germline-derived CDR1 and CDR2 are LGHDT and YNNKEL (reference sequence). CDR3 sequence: CASSPTGGGGAGELFF. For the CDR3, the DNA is TGTGCCAGCAGCCCGACCGGAGGGGGGGGCGCCGGGGAGCTGTTTTTT.

The CDR3 loop is CASSLRTGGRNTEAFF. The CDR3 coding sequence is TGTGCCAGCAGCTTACGGACAGGGGGCAGGAACACTGAAGCTTTCTTT. V is TRBV7-2 and J is TRBJ1-1, with 11 bases fitting TRBD1. CDR1 is SGHTA and CDR2 is FQGNSA in the germline V gene. The CDR3 contains 16 residues. The V and J ends lost 2 bases and 1 base, in that order; junction bases with no gene match: 3.

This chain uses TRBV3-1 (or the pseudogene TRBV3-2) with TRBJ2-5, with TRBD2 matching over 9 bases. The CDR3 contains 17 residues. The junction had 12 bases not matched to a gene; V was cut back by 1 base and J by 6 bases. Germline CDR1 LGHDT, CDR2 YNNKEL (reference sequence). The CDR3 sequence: CASSQGWGGGAGKTQYF. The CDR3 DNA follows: TGTGCCAGCAGCCAAGGTTGGGGCGGGGGGGCTGGAAAGACCCAGTACTTC.

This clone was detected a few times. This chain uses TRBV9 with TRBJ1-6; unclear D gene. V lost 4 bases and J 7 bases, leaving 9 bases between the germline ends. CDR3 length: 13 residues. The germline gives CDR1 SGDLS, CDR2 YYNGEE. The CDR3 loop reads CASSKALNSPLHF. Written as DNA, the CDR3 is TGTGCCAGCAGCAAAGCGCTAAATTCACCCCTCCACTTT.

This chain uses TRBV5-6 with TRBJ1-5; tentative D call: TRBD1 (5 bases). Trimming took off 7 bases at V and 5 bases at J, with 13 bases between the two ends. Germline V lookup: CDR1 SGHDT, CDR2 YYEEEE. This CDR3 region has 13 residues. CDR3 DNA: TGTGCCAGCCAGCGTTGGGGCTATCAGCCCCAGCATTTT. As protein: CASQRWGYQPQHF.

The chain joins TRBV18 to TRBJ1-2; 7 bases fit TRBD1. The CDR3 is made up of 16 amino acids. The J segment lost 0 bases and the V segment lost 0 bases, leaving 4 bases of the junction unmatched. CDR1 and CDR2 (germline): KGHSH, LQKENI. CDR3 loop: CASSPPNRGANYGYTF. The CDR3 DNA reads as TGTGCCAGCTCACCACCAAACAGGGGAGCTAACTATGGCTACACCTTC.

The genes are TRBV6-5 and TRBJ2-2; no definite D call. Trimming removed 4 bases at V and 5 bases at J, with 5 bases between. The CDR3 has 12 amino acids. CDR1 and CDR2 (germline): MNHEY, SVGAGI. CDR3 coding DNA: TGTGCCAGCAGTTCAGCAACCGGGGAGCTGTTTTTT. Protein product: CASSSATGELFF.

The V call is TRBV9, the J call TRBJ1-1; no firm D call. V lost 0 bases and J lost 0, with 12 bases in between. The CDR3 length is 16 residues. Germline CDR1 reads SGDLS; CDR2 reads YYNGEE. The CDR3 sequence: CASSVDKGLMNTEAFF. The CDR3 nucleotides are TGTGCCAGCAGCGTAGATAAGGGCTTGATGAACACTGAAGCTTTCTTT.

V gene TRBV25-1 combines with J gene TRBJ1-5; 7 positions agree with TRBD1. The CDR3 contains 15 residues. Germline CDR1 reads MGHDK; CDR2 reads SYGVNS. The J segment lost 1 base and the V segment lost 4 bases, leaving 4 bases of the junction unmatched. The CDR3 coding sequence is TGTGCCAGCAGTGGGGGACAGCCAAGCAATCAGCCCCAGCATTTT. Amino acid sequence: CASSGGQPSNQPQHF.

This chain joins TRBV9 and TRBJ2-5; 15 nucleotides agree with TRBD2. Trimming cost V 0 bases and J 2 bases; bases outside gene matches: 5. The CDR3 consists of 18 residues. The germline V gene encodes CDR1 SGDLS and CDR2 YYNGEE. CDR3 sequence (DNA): TGTGCCAGCAGCGTAGGGACTAGCGGGGGGGCCGGGCAAGAGACCCAGTACTTC. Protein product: CASSVGTSGGAGQETQYF.

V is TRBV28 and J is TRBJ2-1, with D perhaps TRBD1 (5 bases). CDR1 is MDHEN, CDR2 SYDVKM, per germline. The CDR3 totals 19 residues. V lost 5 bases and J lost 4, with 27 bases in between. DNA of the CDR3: TGTGCCAGCAGTCGCAGGGTCTTCCGCTCCAGGCGGATTTACAATGAGCAGTTCTTC. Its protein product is CASSRRVFRSRRIYNEQFF.

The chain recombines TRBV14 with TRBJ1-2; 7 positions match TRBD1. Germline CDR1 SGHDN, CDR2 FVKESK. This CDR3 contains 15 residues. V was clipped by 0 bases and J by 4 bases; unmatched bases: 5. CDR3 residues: CASSQDRQGVYGYTF. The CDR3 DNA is TGTGCCAGCAGCCAAGATCGACAGGGAGTCTATGGCTACACCTTC. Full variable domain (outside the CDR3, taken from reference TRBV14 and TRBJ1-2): EAGVTQFPSHSVIEKGQTVTLRCDPISGHDNLYWYRRVMGKEIKFLLHFVKESKQDESGMPNNRFLAERTGGTYSTLKVQPAELEDSGVYFCASSQDRQGVYGYTFGSGTRLTVV.

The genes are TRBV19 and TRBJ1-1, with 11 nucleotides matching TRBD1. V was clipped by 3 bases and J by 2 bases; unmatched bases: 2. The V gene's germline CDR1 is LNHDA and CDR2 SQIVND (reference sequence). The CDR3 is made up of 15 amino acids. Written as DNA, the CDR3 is TGTGCCAGTAGTATTGGGACAGGGGGAAACACTGAAGCTTTCTTT. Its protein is CASSIGTGGNTEAFF.

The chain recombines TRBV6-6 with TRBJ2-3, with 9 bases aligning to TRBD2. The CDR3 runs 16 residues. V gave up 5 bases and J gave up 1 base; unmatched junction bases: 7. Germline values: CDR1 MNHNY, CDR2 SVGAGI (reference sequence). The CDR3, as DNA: TGTGCCAGCAGTGGTCGACTAGCGGTACGCACAGATACGCAGTATTTT. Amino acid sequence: CASSGRLAVRTDTQYF.

CDR3 region: CASSDNRGHGYTF. The CDR3 bases are TGTGCCAGCAGTGATAACAGGGGTCATGGCTACACCTTC. The chain employs TRBV2 and TRBJ1-2, with 7 bases aligning to TRBD1. The V segment lost 3 bases and the J segment 6 bases; nucleotides outside the gene matches: 4. Germline assignment: CDR1 SNHLY and CDR2 FYNNEI. CDR3 length: 13 amino acids. Full variable domain (missing parts from reference TRBV2 and TRBJ1-2): EPEVTQTPSHQVTQMGQEVILRCVPISNHLYFYWYRQILGQKVEFLVSFYNNEISEKSEIFDDQFSVERPDGSNFTLKIRSTKLEDSAMYFCASSDNRGHGYTFGSGTRLTVV.

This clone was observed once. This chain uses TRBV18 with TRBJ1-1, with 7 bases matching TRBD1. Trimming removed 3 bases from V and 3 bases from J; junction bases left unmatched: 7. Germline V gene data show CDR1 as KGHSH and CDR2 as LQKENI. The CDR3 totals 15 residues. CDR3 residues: CASSPRGRGDTEAFF. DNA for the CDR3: TGTGCCAGCTCACCGAGGGGGCGCGGGGACACTGAAGCTTTCTTT. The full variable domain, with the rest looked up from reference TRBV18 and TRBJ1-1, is NAGVMQNPRHLVRRRGQEARLRCSPMKGHSHVYWYRQLPEEGLKFMVYLQKENIIDESGMPKERFSAEFPKEGPSILRIQQVVRGDSAAYFCASSPRGRGDTEAFFGQGTRLTVV.

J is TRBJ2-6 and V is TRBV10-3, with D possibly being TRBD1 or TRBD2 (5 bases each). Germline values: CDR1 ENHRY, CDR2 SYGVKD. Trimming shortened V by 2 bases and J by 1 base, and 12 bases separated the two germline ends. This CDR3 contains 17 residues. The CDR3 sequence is CAISEEGKGSGANVLTF. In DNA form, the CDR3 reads TGTGCCATCAGTGAGGAGGGGAAGGGATCTGGGGCCAACGTCCTGACTTTC.

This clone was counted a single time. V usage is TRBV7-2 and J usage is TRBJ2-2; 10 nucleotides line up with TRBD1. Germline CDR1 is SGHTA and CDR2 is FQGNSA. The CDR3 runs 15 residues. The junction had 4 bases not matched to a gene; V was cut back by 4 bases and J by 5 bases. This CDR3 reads CASSSRDRGTGELFF. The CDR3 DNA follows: TGTGCCAGCAGCTCTCGGGACAGGGGAACCGGGGAGCTGTTTTTT.

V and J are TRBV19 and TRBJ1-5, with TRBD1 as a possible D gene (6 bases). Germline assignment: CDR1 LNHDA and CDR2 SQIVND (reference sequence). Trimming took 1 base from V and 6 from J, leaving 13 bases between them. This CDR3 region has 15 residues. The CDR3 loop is CASSIVLTGFQPQHF. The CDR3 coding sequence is TGTGCCAGTAGTATAGTTCTTACAGGGTTTCAGCCCCAGCATTTT.

This chain's CDR3 is CASSSRPSTDTQYF. For the CDR3, the DNA is TGTGCCAGCAGCTCCAGACCCAGCACAGATACGCAGTATTTT. The gene calls are TRBV13 and TRBJ2-3, with no clear D. This CDR3 comprises 14 residues. With 4 bases removed from V and 0 bases from J, the gap between germline ends came to 8 bases. Germline V CDR1 and CDR2: PRHDT, FYEKMQ (reference sequence).

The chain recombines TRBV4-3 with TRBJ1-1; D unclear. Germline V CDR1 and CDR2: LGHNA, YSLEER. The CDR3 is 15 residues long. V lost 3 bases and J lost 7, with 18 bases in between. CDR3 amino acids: CASSHGPGRRDEAFF. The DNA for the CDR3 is TGCGCCAGCAGCCACGGACCGGGAAGGAGGGATGAAGCTTTCTTT.

Here the CDR3 reads CASSATGTGNSPLHF. The CDR3 DNA reads as TGTGCCAGCAGCGCCACCGGGACAGGTAATTCACCCCTCCACTTT. The chain couples TRBV9 to TRBJ1-6; 8 bases are shared with TRBD1. After removal of 3 bases from V and 6 bases from J, the junction contained 5 bases not matched to a gene. There are 15 residues in the CDR3. CDR1 and CDR2 (germline): SGDLS, YYNGEE.